A single sample gave rise to the 23 T cell receptor beta chains below, sequenced in a study of identical twins (dated by TCRdb to 2016 to 2017). Library construction relied on 5' RACE. Sequencing instrument: Illumina HiSeq 2000. TCRdb itself trimmed the public reads at Q25 with fastp, ran MiXCR and retained productive beta chains. Each entry merges the rows of one CDR3 protein and shows their most common DNA and genes. The sample contains roughly 350,000 distinct CDR3 sequences, 9% to 15% of them found a single time. Around 6.9% of the sample goes to the ten largest clones. These sequences were also reported in another study, on yellow fever vaccine responses in identical twins.

Material: CD8+ T cells sorted from blood. These receptors originate from a woman between 18 and 29 years old in good health.

The genes are TRBV7-9 and TRBJ2-2; D is perhaps TRBD2 (6 bases). CDR1 is SEHNR, CDR2 FQNEAQ, per germline (reference sequence). The length of the CDR3 is 13 residues. Trimming left V 10 bases short and J 5 bases short, with 14 bases between. The CDR3 loop is CATPLRGTGELFF. In DNA, the CDR3 is TGTGCCACCCCCCTCCGGGGGACCGGGGAGCTGTTTTTT.

This clonotype was detected only a few times. The chain has TRBV15 and TRBJ2-7; the D is unclear. The CDR3 has 15 amino acids. Germline CDR1 reads LNHNV; CDR2 reads YYDKDF (reference sequence). V was cut by 0 bases and J by 6 bases, with 15 bases left in between. For the CDR3, the DNA is TGTGCCACCAGCAGAGATGTTTTGACGCTATCCGAGCAGTACTTC. It codes for CATSRDVLTLSEQYF.

In its sample, this clonotype was seen once. The J gene is TRBJ2-7, the V gene TRBV2; D is perhaps TRBD2 (5 bases). The CDR3 is 15 residues long. The V and J ends lost 2 bases and 3 bases respectively, with 14 bases between them. Germline V gives CDR1 SNHLY, CDR2 FYNNEI. CDR3 nucleotide sequence: TGTGCCAGCAGTGAATACGGCGAGGGCGTCTACGAGCAGTACGTC. Residues: CASSEYGEGVYEQYV.

This sequence joins TRBV5-6 and TRBJ2-1; D possibly corresponds to TRBD1 (6 bases). Looked up from germline, CDR1 is SGHDT and CDR2 is YYEEEE. The CDR3 spans 11 residues. The V and J ends lost 3 bases and 10 bases respectively, with 8 bases between them. This CDR3 reads CASSWGTEQFF. DNA of the CDR3: TGTGCCAGCAGCTGGGGGACAGAGCAGTTCTTC.

This clonotype was seen many times. In DNA form, the CDR3 reads TGTGCCAGCAGCTTCAAGGATACGCAGTATTTT. Its protein product is CASSFKDTQYF. The gene calls are TRBV5-6 and TRBJ2-3; D ambiguous. Trimming stripped 2 bases from V and 6 bases from J, with 4 bases between. Germline-derived CDR1 and CDR2 are SGHDT and YYEEEE. The CDR3 runs 11 residues.

This clonotype was counted between two and nine times. The chain combines TRBV20-1 with TRBJ2-2; a weak D match, TRBD2 (6 bases). The V end lost 3 bases, the J end lost 0 bases, and 14 bases lay between the germline ends. The CDR3 spans 16 residues. CDR1 is DFQATT, CDR2 SNEGSKA, per germline (reference sequence). The CDR3 DNA sequence: TGCAGTGCTAGGGGGAGGTTAGCGGCGAACACCGGGGAGCTGTTTTTT. Amino acid sequence: CSARGRLAANTGELFF.

The table lists this clonotype with a few counts. The rearrangement links TRBV7-3 to TRBJ2-7; 10 bases align to TRBD1. Germline V gene data show CDR1 as SGHTA and CDR2 as FQGTGA. Germline trimming cut 3 bases from V and 6 bases from J; bases unmatched to any gene: 8. The CDR3 is made up of 15 amino acids. CDR3 DNA sequence: TGTGCCAGCAGCTTTGAGGGGACAGGGGTCTCCGAGCAGTACTTC. It translates to CASSFEGTGVSEQYF.

The chain is built from TRBV20-1 and TRBJ2-1, with 13 bases that match TRBD2. The CDR3 totals 14 residues. Trimming took 4 bases from V and 6 from J; bases not matched to a gene: 3. From germline, CDR1 is DFQATT and CDR2 SNEGSKA (reference sequence). CDR3 loop: CSATGTSGTNEQFF. CDR3 coding DNA: TGCAGTGCTACCGGGACTAGCGGGACCAATGAGCAGTTCTTC.

The sample holds many counts of this clonotype. V gene TRBV15 combines with J gene TRBJ2-5; 11 positions match TRBD1. Germline CDR1 is LNHNV and CDR2 is YYDKDF (reference sequence). CDR3 length equals 15 residues. After removal of 7 bases from V and 4 bases from J, the junction contained 8 bases not matched to a gene. The CDR3 region is CATKMDRGLLETQYF. CDR3 DNA sequence: TGTGCCACCAAAATGGACAGGGGGCTCTTAGAGACCCAGTACTTC.

This rearrangement joins TRBV12-3 or TRBV12-4 to TRBJ2-1; no firm D call. CDR3 size: 17 residues. In DNA, the CDR3 is TGTACCTGCAGTTTACCGGTCAATACACAAGTAAACAATGAGCAGTTCTTC. Amino acid sequence: CTCSLPVNTQVNNEQFF.

This clonotype was observed a single time. The chain combines TRBV2 with TRBJ2-7, with TRBD2 identical over 7 bases. The CDR3 runs 14 residues. CDR1 SNHLY and CDR2 FYNNEI come from the germline V gene. V lost 4 bases, J lost 2 bases, and 5 bases stayed unmatched. For the CDR3, the DNA is TGTGCCAGCAGTGTCCCTAGCGGCACCTACGAGCAGTACTTC. Its protein is CASSVPSGTYEQYF.

This chain connects TRBV29-1 to TRBJ2-3; D not resolved. Trimming removed 0 bases at V and 6 bases at J, with 16 bases between. CDR3 size: 15 residues. The germline V gene encodes CDR1 SQVTM and CDR2 ANQGSEA. CDR3 amino acids: CSVEDQRREYDTQYF. CDR3 sequence (DNA): TGCAGCGTTGAAGATCAGAGACGCGAATACGATACGCAGTATTTT.

The chain carries TRBV29-1 and TRBJ2-3; D might be TRBD2 (5 bases). The V end lost 7 bases, the J end lost 0 bases, and 29 bases lay between the germline ends. This CDR3 comprises 19 residues. The germline V gene encodes CDR1 SQVTM and CDR2 ANQGSEA. The CDR3 DNA follows: TGCAGCGCCACCGCCCGGATCTTTACAATGGACTCTAGCACAGATACGCAGTATTTT. It is translated as CSATARIFTMDSSTDTQYF.

In its sample, this clonotype was seen many times. This chain joins TRBV4-1 and TRBJ2-1, with D hard to call. This CDR3 region has 16 residues. Trimming stripped 2 bases from V and 4 bases from J, with 15 bases between. In germline, CDR1 is MGHRA, CDR2 YSYEKL. For the CDR3, the DNA is TGCGCCAGCAGCCAATCGGGTCAATGGCAGTACAATGAGCAGTTCTTC. As protein: CASSQSGQWQYNEQFF.

This chain links TRBV6-1 with TRBJ1-4; tentative D call: TRBD1 (5 bases). Germline CDR1 is MNHNS and CDR2 is SASEGT. This CDR3 has 14 residues. Trimming pared 4 bases from V and 3 bases from J, leaving 9 bases between. The CDR3 region is CASSGRAANEKLFF. CDR3 DNA sequence: TGTGCCAGCAGTGGCAGGGCGGCTAATGAAAAACTGTTTTTT.

This clonotype was counted at least ten times. The chain carries TRBV5-5 and TRBJ2-1; TRBD2 matches 8 bases. CDR1 SGHKS and CDR2 YYEKEE come from the germline V gene (reference sequence). The V and J ends lost 0 bases and 1 base, in that order; junction bases with no gene match: 0. The CDR3 consists of 15 residues. DNA for the CDR3: TGTGCCAGCAGCTTGGGCGGGAGGTCCTACAATGAGCAGTTCTTC. Its protein product is CASSLGGRSYNEQFF.

This clonotype was counted at least ten times. DNA for the CDR3: TGTGCCAGCACCTTGGGGGGCTGGAACACCGGGGAGCTGTTTTTT. It encodes CASTLGGWNTGELFF. The rearrangement links TRBV12-3 or TRBV12-4 to TRBJ2-2, with D perhaps assigned TRBD1 or TRBD2 (6 bases each). Trimming took off 7 bases at V and 1 base at J, with 13 bases between the two ends. The CDR3 runs 15 residues.

This chain connects TRBV10-1 to TRBJ2-3, with 7 bases fitting TRBD2. With V trimmed by 0 bases and J by 1 base, 10 bases remained unmatched. CDR1 is WNHNN, CDR2 SYGVQD, per germline (reference sequence). This CDR3 region has 18 residues. CDR3 residues: CASSESSGAVLGTDTQYF. CDR3 nucleotides: TGCGCCAGCAGTGAGTCGAGCGGGGCCGTTCTAGGCACAGATACGCAGTATTTT.

This clonotype has only a few counts. V gene TRBV15 combines with J gene TRBJ1-2; D not resolved. Germline V gives CDR1 LNHNV, CDR2 YYDKDF (reference sequence). The CDR3 spans 14 residues. The V end was cut by 0 bases, the J end by 7 bases, with 12 bases between. This CDR3 is CATSRDKGSGGYTF. The CDR3 DNA reads as TGTGCCACCAGCAGAGATAAGGGATCCGGTGGCTACACCTTC.

In this sample, this clonotype turned up a few times. V and J are TRBV4-1 and TRBJ2-4, with 7 nucleotides matching TRBD2. Trimming took 0 bases from V and 5 from J; bases not matched to a gene: 1. Germline-derived CDR1 and CDR2 are MGHRA and YSYEKL. This CDR3 has 14 amino acids. The CDR3 sequence is CASSQEGGENIQYF. In DNA form, the CDR3 reads TGCGCCAGCAGCCAAGAGGGGGGGGAAAACATTCAGTACTTC.

This clonotype has a handful of counts. The chain joins TRBV13 to TRBJ1-2; the D is unclear. The V end lost 5 bases, the J end lost 4 bases, and 17 bases lay between the germline ends. The CDR3 totals 15 residues. In germline, CDR1 is PRHDT, CDR2 FYEKMQ (reference sequence). As DNA, the CDR3 is TGTGCCAGCAGCCCCTCGAGGGCCGCGGTCTATGGCTACACCTTC. As protein: CASSPSRAAVYGYTF.

The CDR3 bases are TGTGCCAGCAGCCCTTCACAGGGGCGGGACACTGAAGCTTTCTTT. This encodes CASSPSQGRDTEAFF. V usage is TRBV11-2 and J usage is TRBJ1-1; TRBD1 aligns across 7 bases. There are 15 residues in the CDR3. V lost 5 bases and J lost 3; bases outside the gene matches: 9. The germline V gene has CDR1 SGHAT and CDR2 FQNNGV.

The chain uses TRBV20-1 and TRBJ2-7; D uncertain. Germline V gene lookup returns CDR1 DFQATT and CDR2 SNEGSKA (reference sequence). The ends were cut back, 0 bases at V and 2 bases at J, with 11 bases in the middle. This CDR3 is built from 14 residues. The CDR3 region is CSARDRAETYEQYF. The CDR3 bases are TGCAGTGCTAGAGATCGGGCGGAGACCTACGAGCAGTACTTC.